These 16 T cell receptor beta chains came from one sample sequenced in a study of T cell changes during pregnancy in multiple sclerosis. Libraries were prepared by immunoSEQ multiplex PCR; TCRdb keeps only in-frame clonotypes and omits some of them. The data contain some 100,000 clones, roughly nine tenths of them singletons. The sample here was peripheral blood, taken in the second trimester of pregnancy. Source of these receptors: a female donor with multiple sclerosis, enrolled in a pregnancy study.

The J gene is TRBJ2-1, the V gene TRBV7-9, with 7 bases that match TRBD2. Trimming removed 3 bases from V and 5 bases from J; junction bases left unmatched: 7. Per germline, CDR1 SEHNR and CDR2 FQNEAQ (reference sequence). The CDR3 sequence is 15 residues long. The DNA of the CDR3 is TGTGCCAGCAGCTTGAAAAGCGGGATCCACAATGAGCAGTTCTTC. Encoded protein: CASSLKSGIHNEQFF.

This chain uses TRBV5-1 with TRBJ2-2, with D hard to call. V was trimmed by 4 bases and J by 6 bases, leaving 13 bases between them. The CDR3 is made up of 14 amino acids. Germline V gene lookup returns CDR1 SGHRS and CDR2 YFSETQ. The CDR3 sequence is CASSPQLQPGELFF. The CDR3 DNA follows: TGCGCCAGCAGCCCGCAATTACAACCCGGGGAGCTGTTTTTT.

V usage is TRBV11-1 and J usage is TRBJ2-7; D remains unclear. This CDR3 has 15 residues. Per germline, CDR1 SGHAT and CDR2 FQDESV (reference sequence). With 3 bases removed from V and 0 bases from J, the gap between germline ends came to 12 bases. The CDR3 DNA is TGTGCCAGCAGCTTCCAACGTAGGAGCTCCTACGAGCAGTACTTC. Amino acids: CASSFQRRSSYEQYF.

V is TRBV7-2 and J is TRBJ1-5; 8 nucleotides line up with TRBD1. V lost 5 bases, J lost 4 bases, and 7 bases stayed unmatched. This CDR3 is built from 15 residues. Germline CDR1 and CDR2: SGHTA and FQGNSA. The CDR3 reads CASSPRDRSNQPQHF. The CDR3 bases are TGTGCCAGCAGCCCCCGGGACAGGTCAAATCAGCCCCAGCATTTT.

This clone showed up just once. The CDR3 reads CASSLDTPGTNEKLFF. The CDR3 DNA sequence: TGCGCCAGCAGCCTGGACACCCCCGGGACTAATGAAAAACTGTTTTTT. The chain carries TRBV5-1 and TRBJ1-4; D is perhaps TRBD1 (5 bases). Trimming removed 4 bases from V and 2 bases from J, with 15 bases in between. The CDR3 consists of 16 residues. Germline V lookup: CDR1 SGHRS, CDR2 YFSETQ.

The genes are TRBV19 and TRBJ1-2, with 8 positions matching TRBD1. Losses at the gene ends were 7 bases for V and 0 bases for J; bases not matched to a gene: 10. The CDR3 covers 16 residues. Germline V gene lookup returns CDR1 LNHDA and CDR2 SQIVND (reference sequence). The DNA for the CDR3 is TGTGCCAGTACGGCCGGGACAGGATTAGCTAACTATGGCTACACCTTC. Its protein is CASTAGTGLANYGYTF. The variable domain in full, completed from reference TRBV19 and TRBJ1-2, reads DGGITQSPKYLFRKEGQNVTLSCEQNLNHDAMYWYRQDPGQGLRLIYYSQIVNDFQKGDIAEGYSVSREKKESFPLTVTSAQKNPTAFYLCASTAGTGLANYGYTFGSGTRLTVV.

This rearrangement joins TRBV7-9 to TRBJ2-1; 9 bases align to TRBD2. The junction had 10 bases not matched to a gene; V was cut back by 5 bases and J by 5 bases. Germline V lookup: CDR1 SEHNR, CDR2 FQNEAQ (reference sequence). This CDR3 spans 16 amino acids. CDR3 nucleotides: TGTGCCAGCAGCCACCTAACGGGCGGGAGGGACAATGAGCAGTTCTTC. Its protein is CASSHLTGGRDNEQFF.

J is TRBJ1-1 and V is TRBV19; the match to TRBD1 covers 7 bases. Germline V gene data show CDR1 as LNHDA and CDR2 as SQIVND (reference sequence). The V and J ends lost 4 bases and 7 bases, in that order; junction bases with no gene match: 9. The CDR3 extends over 14 amino acids. The CDR3 reads CASSTLPDRHEAFF. The CDR3 DNA reads TGTGCCAGTAGTACACTACCGGACAGGCATGAAGCTTTCTTT.

The chain is built from TRBV19 and TRBJ2-2; a possible D gene is TRBD2 (6 bases). The germline V gene encodes CDR1 LNHDA and CDR2 SQIVND (reference sequence). The V end was cut by 7 bases, the J end by 7 bases, with 19 bases between. The CDR3 has 15 amino acids. The chain's CDR3 is CASMPGLTKGGELFF. CDR3 coding DNA: TGTGCCAGTATGCCGGGACTGACAAAGGGCGGGGAGCTGTTTTTT.

The chain couples TRBV25-1 to TRBJ1-2, with 9 positions matching TRBD1. The germline gives CDR1 MGHDK, CDR2 SYGVNS. The CDR3 contains 14 residues. J lost 4 bases, V lost 5 bases, and 5 bases had no gene match. Written as DNA, the CDR3 is TGTGCCAGCAGTCCCCGGGGACAGGGCTATGGCTACACCTTC. This gives the protein CASSPRGQGYGYTF.

The genes are TRBV7-9 and TRBJ1-2; 7 bases fit TRBD1. The ends lost 1 base at V and 8 bases at J; junction bases unmatched: 10. Looked up from germline, CDR1 is SEHNR and CDR2 is FQNEAQ (reference sequence). This CDR3 has 15 amino acids. CDR3 DNA: TGTGCCAGCAGCTTAGGGCGGACAGGTATTAAAGGCTACACCTTC. It encodes CASSLGRTGIKGYTF.

The rearrangement uses TRBV28 and TRBJ2-1; D is perhaps TRBD2 (7 bases). Germline V gives CDR1 MDHEN, CDR2 SYDVKM. The CDR3 has 15 amino acids. The V and J ends lost 6 bases and 15 bases respectively, with 27 bases between them. CDR3 sequence reads: CASRRGGGGPLLTFF. The CDR3 bases are TGTGCCAGCAGGAGGGGAGGGGGAGGGCCTTTATTAACGTTCTTC.

The gene calls are TRBV13 and TRBJ2-1; 7 positions agree with TRBD2. J lost 3 bases, V lost 6 bases, and 8 bases had no gene match. This CDR3 has 15 amino acids. CDR1 is PRHDT and CDR2 is FYEKMQ in the germline V gene (reference sequence). CDR3 sequence: CASSPRGEGYNEQFF. DNA for the CDR3: TGTGCCAGCAGTCCCCGGGGGGAGGGCTACAATGAGCAGTTCTTC.

In its sample, this clone was seen a few times. This rearrangement joins TRBV10-1 to TRBJ2-4; D might be TRBD1 (6 bases). Germline CDR1 is WNHNN and CDR2 is SYGVQD (reference sequence). V gave up 0 bases and J gave up 16 bases, with 13 bases separating them. The CDR3 has 12 residues. CDR3 sequence (DNA): TGCGCCAGCAGTGAGTCAGGGCAGGGGTTCTACTTC. It yields the protein CASSESGQGFYF.

This chain connects TRBV5-1 to TRBJ2-1; TRBD2 agrees at 8 bases. Germline V gives CDR1 SGHRS, CDR2 YFSETQ. This CDR3 is built from 15 residues. V trimming: 0 bases; J trimming: 8 bases; junction bases outside the gene matches: 7. CDR3 bases: TGCGCCAGCAGCTTGGGGCCAGCGGGAGTGTATGAGCAGTTCTTC. This translates into CASSLGPAGVYEQFF.

The genes are TRBV6-6 and TRBJ1-1; perhaps TRBD1 as D (5 bases). The germline V and J ends were trimmed by 6 bases and 7 bases, with 18 bases remaining between them. CDR3 size: 14 residues. Germline values: CDR1 MNHNY, CDR2 SVGAGI (reference sequence). This chain's CDR3 is CASSTATRQFEAFF. The CDR3, as DNA: TGTGCCAGCAGCACAGCTACACGACAGTTTGAAGCTTTCTTT.